Below, 17 T cell receptor beta chains from the same sample are listed, as sequenced in a study of CD8+ T cells in alopecia areata listed by TCRdb under 2018. Receptor libraries were prepared by the immunoSEQ multiplex PCR assay. For TCR sequencing, RNA was extracted from every sample and reverse transcribed into cDNA to serve as template. TCRdb's version of the immuneACCESS table is confined to in-frame rearrangements and falls short of the full clone set. An unresolved V gene accounts for under half of the shortfall where checked; the remainder is of unknown origin. Across this sample there are 150,000 to 200,000 clones, with around three fifths seen only once. Of the sample, about 14% is held by the ten largest clones. According to the study, the label for this sample's time point signals: around 26 weeks on oral tofacitinib. The treatment or condition label corresponds to: oral pan-JAK inhibitor, 5-10 mg twice daily.

This material consisted of CD4+ T cells sorted from blood, taken at week 24, from a patient treated with tofacitinib. The receptors shown here come from a human donor with alopecia areata.

The J gene is TRBJ1-2, the V gene TRBV29-1; D is ambiguous. The CDR3 sequence is 12 residues long. Per germline, CDR1 SQVTM and CDR2 ANQGSEA. Trimming removed 1 base at V and 6 bases at J, with 9 bases between. In nucleotides, the CDR3 is TGCAGCGTTGAAGGGGTTTGGAATGGCTACACCTTC. Translation gives CSVEGVWNGYTF.

A few counts support this clone. V usage is TRBV10-3 and J usage is TRBJ2-4, with D perhaps matching TRBD2 (6 bases). The germline CDR1 and CDR2 sequences are ENHRY and SYGVKD. Trimming cost V 3 bases and J 7 bases, with 13 bases left between them. The CDR3 spans 14 residues. CDR3 sequence: CAISEDGGGNIQYF. DNA of the CDR3: TGTGCCATCAGTGAAGACGGGGGTGGTAACATTCAGTACTTC.

The chain has TRBV5-1 and TRBJ2-3; 9 bases match TRBD1. V lost 4 bases, J lost 0 bases, and 6 bases stayed unmatched. Looked up from germline, CDR1 is SGHRS and CDR2 is YFSETQ. CDR3 length: 16 amino acids. The CDR3 nucleotides are TGCGCCAGCAGCGTCGGACAGGGGCCCAGCACAGATACGCAGTATTTT. Its translation: CASSVGQGPSTDTQYF. The full variable domain, its missing parts supplied by reference TRBV5-1 and TRBJ2-3, is KAGVTQTPRYLIKTRGQQVTLSCSPISGHRSVSWYQQTPGQGLQFLFEYFSETQRNKGNFPGRFSGRQFSNSRSEMNVSTLELGDSALYLCASSVGQGPSTDTQYFGPGTRLTVL.

The V and J genes are TRBV25-1 and TRBJ1-2; 7 bases match TRBD1. V trimming: 6 bases; J trimming: 1 base; junction bases outside the gene matches: 2. The CDR3 is made up of 13 amino acids. Germline V gives CDR1 MGHDK, CDR2 SYGVNS. The DNA of the CDR3 is TGTGCCAGCAGGTCAGGGGGTAACTATGGCTACACCTTC. Protein: CASRSGGNYGYTF.

There are a few counts of this clone. The chain couples TRBV7-9 to TRBJ2-1; D is unclear. The CDR3 is made up of 11 amino acids. The V gene lost 1 base and the J gene lost 9 bases, with 4 bases spanning the gap. Germline V lookup: CDR1 SEHNR, CDR2 FQNEAQ (reference sequence). CDR3 region: CASSLVFEQFF. The CDR3 DNA reads as TGTGCCAGCAGCTTAGTCTTTGAGCAGTTCTTC.

V is TRBV11-2 and J is TRBJ2-3; D remains unclear. This CDR3 is built from 14 residues. V lost 3 bases and J lost 6, with 13 bases in between. Germline loops: CDR1 SGHAT, CDR2 FQNNGV. The CDR3 sequence: CASSFDPTVDTQYF. The CDR3 coding sequence is TGTGCCAGCAGCTTCGACCCCACCGTCGATACGCAGTATTTT.

V and J are TRBV7-3 and TRBJ2-3; the D gene is possibly TRBD2 (7 bases). The length of the CDR3 is 15 residues. Germline CDR1 is SGHTA and CDR2 is FQGTGA. V dropped 2 bases and J dropped 2 bases, with 11 bases sitting between them. CDR3 sequence reads: CASSLAGAYTDTQYF. CDR3 DNA sequence: TGTGCCAGCAGCTTAGCGGGGGCTTACACAGATACGCAGTATTTT. Drawing the rest from reference TRBV7-3 and TRBJ2-3, the complete variable domain is GAGVSQTPSNKVTEKGKYVELRCDPISGHTALYWYRQSLGQGPEFLIYFQGTGAADDSGLPNDRFFAVRPEGSVSTLKIQRTERGDSAVYLCASSLAGAYTDTQYFGPGTRLTVL.

The table lists this clone with a count of one. The chain links TRBV7-2 to TRBJ2-2; possible D gene TRBD2, 5 bases. This CDR3 contains 15 residues. Between the trimmed V and J ends, which lost 4 bases and 0 bases, there was a span of 9 bases. Germline CDR1 SGHTA, CDR2 FQGNSA. The CDR3 is CASSSHGANTGELFF. The CDR3 nucleotides read TGTGCCAGCAGCTCCCACGGGGCGAACACCGGGGAGCTGTTTTTT.

V is TRBV2 and J is TRBJ2-7; possible D gene TRBD1, 5 bases. Germline lookup yields CDR1 SNHLY and CDR2 FYNNEI. The CDR3 consists of 14 residues. V lost 7 bases to trimming and J lost 1 base, with 14 bases between them. CDR3 bases: TGTGCCAGCAAGTCCCAGGGCGTTTCCTACGAGCAGTACTTC. Protein sequence: CASKSQGVSYEQYF.

The rearrangement links TRBV7-9 to TRBJ2-6; tentative D call: TRBD2 (6 bases). The CDR3 runs to 18 residues. V was clipped by 6 bases and J by 4 bases, with 22 bases between them. Per germline, CDR1 SEHNR and CDR2 FQNEAQ (reference sequence). In DNA, the CDR3 is TGTGCCAGCAGTCCCCCGGCTGGAGGGTCGAGAGGGGCCAACGTCCTGACTTTC. It yields the protein CASSPPAGGSRGANVLTF. Variable domain in full (rest from reference TRBV7-9 and TRBJ2-6): DTGVSQNPRHKITKRGQNVTFRCDPISEHNRLYWYRQTLGQGPEFLTYFQNEAQLEKSRLLSDRFSAERPKGSFSTLEIQRTEQGDSAMYLCASSPPAGGSRGANVLTFGAGSRLTVL.

The rearrangement uses TRBV29-1 and TRBJ1-4, with a tentative D call TRBD1 (5 bases). Germline V gene sequence: CDR1 SQVTM, CDR2 ANQGSEA. Trimming shortened V by 4 bases and J by 5 bases, and 14 bases separated the two germline ends. This CDR3 is built from 14 residues. The CDR3: CSVGTGTGNEKLFF. CDR3 sequence (DNA): TGCAGCGTTGGAACCGGGACGGGGAATGAAAAACTGTTTTTT.

In its sample, this clone was seen a few times. The chain employs TRBV5-1 and TRBJ2-5, with D perhaps matching TRBD2 (6 bases). The V end was cut by 0 bases, the J end by 2 bases, with 17 bases between. Germline assignment: CDR1 SGHRS and CDR2 YFSETQ. The CDR3 contains 17 residues. DNA for the CDR3: TGCGCCAGCAGCTTGGCCGTGGGGGGATGGATACAAGAGACCCAGTACTTC. Protein: CASSLAVGGWIQETQYF.

A word on this clone: The sample carries other DNA sequences with the same CDR3. J is TRBJ2-5 and V is TRBV28, with D unclear. Trimming removed 5 bases from V and 2 bases from J, with 0 bases in between. Germline V gene lookup returns CDR1 MDHEN and CDR2 SYDVKM. The CDR3 totals 10 residues. The CDR3 DNA is TGTGCCAGCAGTCAAGAGACCCAGTACTTC. It translates to CASSQETQYF. Together with reference TRBV28 and TRBJ2-5, the CDR3 gives the full variable domain: DVKVTQSSRYLVKRTGEKVFLECVQDMDHENMFWYRQDPGLGLRLIYFSYDVKMKEKGDIPEGYSVSREKKERFSLILESASTNQTSMYLCASSQETQYFGPGTRLLVL.

The CDR3 loop is CALVEGHLSKFF. CDR3 coding DNA: TGTGCCTTAGTAGAGGGCCACCTTAGTAAGTTCTTC. This chain joins TRBV30 and TRBJ2-1; tentatively, D is TRBD2 (5 bases). From germline, CDR1 is GTSNPN and CDR2 SVGIG (reference sequence). V lost 7 bases and J lost 14, with 21 bases in between. The CDR3 extends over 12 amino acids.

A single count supports this clone. V is TRBV29-1 and J is TRBJ2-3, with a possible D match to TRBD1 (6 bases). There are 12 residues in the CDR3. In germline, CDR1 is SQVTM, CDR2 ANQGSEA. CDR3 protein: CGGQGYTDTQYF. CDR3 coding DNA: TGCGGGGGCCAGGGGTATACAGATACGCAGTATTTT.

J is TRBJ2-2 and V is TRBV5-1, with D perhaps TRBD2 (6 bases). Per germline, CDR1 SGHRS and CDR2 YFSETQ. V was cut by 1 base and J by 6 bases, with 10 bases left in between. The CDR3 is 14 residues long. The CDR3 coding sequence is TGCGCCAGCAGCTTGTTTGGGGAGGCCGGGGAGCTGTTTTTT. Its translation is CASSLFGEAGELFF.

This chain uses TRBV30 with TRBJ1-2; D call uncertain. The germline CDR1 and CDR2 sequences are GTSNPN and SVGIG (reference sequence). The CDR3 totals 11 residues. Trimming removed 2 bases at V and 3 bases at J, with 4 bases between. The CDR3 DNA sequence: TGTGCCTGGAGTAGGGACTATGGCTACACCTTC. Encoded protein: CAWSRDYGYTF. Combining the CDR3 with reference TRBV30 and TRBJ1-2 gives the whole variable domain SQTIHQWPATLVQPVGSPLSLECTVEGTSNPNLYWYRQAAGRGLQLLFYSVGIGQISSEVPQNLSASRPQDRQFILSSKKLLLSDSGFYLCAWSRDYGYTFGSGTRLTVV.